This T cell receptor (beta chain) was captured in a study of radiotherapy plus CTLA-4 blockade in lung cancer. About the research overall: Of the patients, 15% to 20% showed objective responses and approximately 34% attained disease control.

Germline V gene sequence: CDR1 SEHNR, CDR2 FQNEAQ (reference sequence). The trim removed 8 bases at V and 6 bases at J, leaving 4 bases unmatched. The CDR3 is 13 amino acids. Method: immunoSEQ multiplex PCR; TCRdb's copy keeps in-frame clones and lacks some. The top ten clones hold about 2.2% of a sample with 45,000 to 60,000 clones, approximately 80% of them seen once. This TCR was sampled from a human donor with non-small cell lung cancer whose response to radiotherapy plus ipilimumab could not be evaluated. The sample was peripheral blood, taken from a patient treated with radiotherapy plus ipilimumab. The chain combines TRBV7-9 with TRBJ1-6; 7 nucleotides line up with TRBD1. The CDR3 sequence is CASADRFNSPLHF. The CDR3 DNA sequence: TGTGCCAGCGCGGACAGGTTTAATTCACCCCTCCACTTT.